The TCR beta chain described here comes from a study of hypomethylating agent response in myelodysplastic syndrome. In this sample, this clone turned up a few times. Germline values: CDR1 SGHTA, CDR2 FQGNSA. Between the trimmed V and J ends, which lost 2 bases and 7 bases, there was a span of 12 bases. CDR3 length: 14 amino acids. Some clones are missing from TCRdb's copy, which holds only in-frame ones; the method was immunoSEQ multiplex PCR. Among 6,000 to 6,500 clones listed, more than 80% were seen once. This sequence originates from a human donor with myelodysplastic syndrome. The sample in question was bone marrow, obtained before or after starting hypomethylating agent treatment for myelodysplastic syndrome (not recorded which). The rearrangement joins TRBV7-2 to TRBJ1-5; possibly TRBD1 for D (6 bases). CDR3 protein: CASSLTNRGQPQHF. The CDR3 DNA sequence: TGTGCCAGCAGCTTAACAAATAGGGGGCAGCCCCAGCATTTT.